Listed below are T cell receptor beta chains from one sample, sequenced in a study of T cell repertoires in cytomegalovirus infection. One entry per CDR3 protein, called by TCRdb with MiXCR from the reads. The repertoire holds under 600,000 distinct CDR3 sequences, with about 15% as singletons. The sequencing input was CD8+ T cells from PBMCs. These receptors were obtained from a human donor in good health (CMV status not recorded). Some clones in this sample may be carry-over from other donors' samples. CDR3s include the opening cysteine and the closing phenylalanine or tryptophan. A D gene is named only where the DNA matches it firmly. Size tells how often a clone was seen (once, few, many) or the class of an expanded clone, and some rows leave it out.

many	TRBV19	TRBJ1-5	NA	15	CASRVRVVSNQPQHF	TGTGCCAGTAGGGTACGAGTGGTGAGCAATCAGCCCCAGCATTTT
many	TRBV7-9	TRBJ2-1	TRBD2	17	CASSPPSTSGRWNEQFF	TGTGCCAGCAGCCCCCCCTCAACTAGCGGGAGGTGGAATGAGCAGTTCTTC
few	TRBV5-6	TRBJ2-2	TRBD1	16	CASSSFGQGDTGELFF	TGTGCCAGCAGCTCCTTCGGACAGGGGGACACCGGGGAGCTGTTTTTT
few	TRBV4-2	TRBJ1-5	NA	15	CASSQATNSNQPQHF	TGTGCCAGCAGCCAAGCTACAAATAGCAATCAGCCCCAGCATTTT
many	TRBV15	TRBJ2-1	TRBD1	17	CATSRPGTGVRWNEQFF	TGTGCCACCAGCAGACCCGGGACAGGGGTGAGGTGGAATGAGCAGTTCTTC
many	TRBV11-2	TRBJ2-6	NA	18	CASSLAQGPRSGANVLTF	TGTGCCAGCAGCTTAGCTCAAGGACCGCGCTCTGGGGCCAACGTCCTGACTTTC
NA	TRBV3-1	TRBJ2-7	NA	15	CASSQEQGSFYEQYF	TGTGCCAGCAGCCAAGAACAGGGCTCTTTCTACGAGCAGTACTTC
many	TRBV7-6	TRBJ2-3	NA	17	CASSLAQEGGSTDTQYF	TGTGCCAGCAGCTTAGCGCAGGAGGGGGGTAGCACAGATACGCAGTATTTT
many	TRBV24-1	TRBJ2-1	NA	12	CATSGTYNEQFF	TGTGCCACCAGTGGAACCTACAATGAGCAGTTCTTC
NA	TRBV9	TRBJ1-2	NA	15	CASSSSGGPNYGYTF	TGTGCCAGCAGCTCCTCCGGGGGGCCAAACTATGGCTACACCTTC
NA	TRBV7-9	TRBJ2-3	TRBD2	17	CASSSYLAGTSTDTQYF	TGTGCCAGCAGCTCCTACCTAGCGGGCACTAGCACAGATACGCAGTATTTT
NA	TRBV24-1	TRBJ2-1	NA	16	CATSDSRGFSYNEQFF	TGTGCCACCAGTGATTCTCGGGGGTTTTCCTACAATGAGCAGTTCTTC
many	TRBV12-3/TRBV12-4	TRBJ2-7	TRBD1	15	CASSLRQGASYEQYF	TGTGCCAGCAGTTTAAGACAGGGGGCCTCCTACGAGCAGTACTTC
many	TRBV12-3/TRBV12-4	TRBJ1-2	TRBD1	14	CASSLSGTAYGYTF	TGTGCCAGCAGCCTCTCCGGGACAGCTTATGGCTACACCTTC
many	TRBV6-1	TRBJ2-7	TRBD1	16	CASSQGASEVPYEQYF	TGTGCCAGTTCCCAGGGGGCAAGTGAGGTCCCCTACGAGCAGTACTTC
many	TRBV10-3	TRBJ2-3	TRBD2	18	CAISEGGTSGIYADTQYF	TGTGCCATCAGTGAGGGAGGGACTAGCGGGATTTATGCAGATACGCAGTATTTT
many	TRBV7-2	TRBJ2-1	NA	13	CASSLGWGNEQFF	TGTGCCAGCAGCTTAGGGTGGGGCAATGAGCAGTTCTTC
few	TRBV28	TRBJ2-3	TRBD2	18	CASSLSLREEASTDTQYF	TGTGCCAGCAGTTTATCCCTGCGGGAGGAAGCTAGCACAGATACGCAGTATTTT
many	TRBV12-3/TRBV12-4	TRBJ1-5	NA	14	CASHKSGIHQPQHF	TGTGCCAGCCATAAGTCAGGGATCCATCAGCCCCAGCATTTT